This TCR beta chain was sequenced in a study of shared clonotypes between healthy human individuals. Looking at the study overall: Each donor's CD4 naive and CD4 memory cells filled three plates apiece, CD8 naive two, and CD8 memory one. The study's findings and limits: In having few donors, the study represented limited genetic and exposure-history diversity. Non-shared clonotypes had lower generation probabilities than clonotypes shared by all four sorted-subset donors.

Using immunoSEQ multiplex PCR, the repertoire was profiled, and TCRdb retains in-frame clones only, with some absent. The sample has about 1,500,000 clones, roughly 96% seen once. CD45RA+ naive and CD45RA-negative memory subsets were separated from CD4+ cells. Trimming removed 5 bases at V and 5 bases at J, with 9 bases between. The CDR3 loop spans 13 amino acids. Germline V lookup: CDR1 SEHNR, CDR2 FQNEAQ (reference sequence). About this clone: Its cognate antigen is unknown.

The source of this sequence is a man aged 30-40 years in good health. Sequencing was performed on naive CD4+ T cells sorted from blood. Subset in this sample: CD45RA+ positively selected. The chain employs TRBV7-9 and TRBJ2-2, with D unresolved. The CDR3 sequence: CASSPWGTGELFF. The CDR3 DNA reads TGTGCCAGCAGCCCATGGGGTACCGGGGAGCTGTTTTTT.